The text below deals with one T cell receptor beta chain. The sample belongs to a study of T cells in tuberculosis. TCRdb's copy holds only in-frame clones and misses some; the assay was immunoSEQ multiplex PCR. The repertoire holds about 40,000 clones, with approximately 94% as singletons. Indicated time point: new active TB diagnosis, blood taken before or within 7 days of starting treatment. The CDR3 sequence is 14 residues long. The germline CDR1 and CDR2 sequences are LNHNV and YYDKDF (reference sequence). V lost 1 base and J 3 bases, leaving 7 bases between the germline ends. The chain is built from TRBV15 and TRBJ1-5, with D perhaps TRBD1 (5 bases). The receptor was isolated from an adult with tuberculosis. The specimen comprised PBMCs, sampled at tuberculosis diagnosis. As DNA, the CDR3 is TGTGCCACCAGCAGAGGCAGGGTCAATCAGCCCCAGCATTTT. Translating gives CATSRGRVNQPQHF. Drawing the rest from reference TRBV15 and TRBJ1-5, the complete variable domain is DAMVIQNPRYQVTQFGKPVTLSCSQTLNHNVMYWYQQKSSQAPKLLFHYYDKDFNNEADTPDNFQSRRPNTSFCFLDIRSPGLGDTAMYLCATSRGRVNQPQHFGDGTRLSIL.